The T cell receptor (beta chain) described here comes from a study of shared clonotypes between healthy human individuals. Whole-study context: Per-donor plates numbered three CD4 naive, three CD4 memory, two CD8 naive and one CD8 memory.

Deep-level settings were used for running the assay. Only in-frame clones appear in the TCRdb table, and some are missing; sequencing was by immunoSEQ multiplex PCR. The data show fewer than 1.8 million clones, approximately 98.5% seen once. The CDR3 runs to 14 residues. Germline V gene lookup returns CDR1 SGHAT and CDR2 FQNNGV. Trimming took 4 bases from V and 1 from J, leaving 11 bases between them. The sequencing input was naive CD4+ T cells sorted from blood. Subset here: CD45RA+ positively selected. The sequence was obtained from a man between 25 and 39 years old in good health. The rearrangement joins TRBV11-2 to TRBJ2-7, with D unclear. DNA of the CDR3: TGTGCCAGCAGCTCCACTGATATATCCTACGAGCAGTACTTC. This translates into CASSSTDISYEQYF.